The 19 T cell receptor beta chains below were found in one sample sequenced in a study of T cell changes during pregnancy in multiple sclerosis. Measured with immunoSEQ multiplex PCR; TCRdb has only the in-frame clones, and not every one. The sample lists tens of thousands of clones; around 90% were seen once. The specimen comprised CD4+ T cells from peripheral blood mononuclear cells, sampled in the third trimester of pregnancy. The source is a female donor with multiple sclerosis, enrolled in a pregnancy study.

The chain joins TRBV6-4 to TRBJ2-1, with unresolved D. The CDR3 totals 14 residues. V lost 0 bases, J lost 8 bases, and 11 bases lay in between. Germline lookup yields CDR1 MRHNA and CDR2 SNTAGT. The CDR3 DNA reads as TGTGCCAGCAGTGACTCGTTAGAGTCCCATGAGCAGTTCTTC. It specifies CASSDSLESHEQFF.

The count of this clone is one. The rearrangement joins TRBV21-1 to TRBJ1-4; the table's D call, TRBD1, was not checked against the DNA. TRBV21-1 is assigned pseudogene status. The CDR3 covers 15 residues. The chain's CDR3 is CASRYPGQGREKLFF. CDR3 DNA sequence: TGTGCCAGCAGGTACCCGGGACAGGGGCGCGAAAAACTGTTTTTT.

The V call is TRBV30, the J call TRBJ1-1, with D possibly matching TRBD1 (6 bases). The CDR3 runs to 13 residues. The germline V and J ends were trimmed by 3 bases and 1 base, with 9 bases remaining between them. Germline V gene sequence: CDR1 GTSNPN, CDR2 SVGIG (reference sequence). CDR3 sequence: CAWRPQGNTEAFF. The DNA of the CDR3 is TGTGCCTGGAGACCACAGGGGAACACTGAAGCTTTCTTT.

The rearrangement links TRBV9 to TRBJ2-3; 9 positions match TRBD2. Germline loops: CDR1 SGDLS, CDR2 YYNGEE. CDR3 length: 17 amino acids. Germline trimming cut 3 bases from V and 1 base from J; bases unmatched to any gene: 9. Written as DNA, the CDR3 is TGTGCCAGCAGCGCCCTTGGGGCGGGAGGGGGCACAGATACGCAGTATTTT. It yields the protein CASSALGAGGGTDTQYF.

The J gene is TRBJ2-1, the V gene TRBV19; 7 bases fit TRBD2. CDR3 length: 16 residues. The germline V gene encodes CDR1 LNHDA and CDR2 SQIVND (reference sequence). The V and J ends lost 8 bases and 2 bases, in that order; junction bases with no gene match: 12. The CDR3 coding sequence is TGTGCCAGTCTAAAGAGCCGGGACTATGCCTACAATGAGCAGTTCTTC. Its protein product is CASLKSRDYAYNEQFF.

The genes are TRBV5-6 and TRBJ1-2, with D possibly matching TRBD1 (5 bases). V gave up 1 base and J gave up 2 bases, with 9 bases separating them. The CDR3 is 14 amino acids. The germline CDR1 and CDR2 sequences are SGHDT and YYEEEE. The CDR3 here is CASSLSRGNYGYTF. The CDR3 bases are TGTGCCAGCAGCTTGTCAAGGGGCAACTATGGCTACACCTTC.

CDR3 in amino acids: CASSSTSGRGETQYF. DNA for the CDR3: TGTGCCAGCAGCTCCACTAGCGGGAGAGGGGAGACCCAGTACTTC. The chain employs TRBV9 and TRBJ2-5, with 11 bases fitting TRBD2. Looked up from germline, CDR1 is SGDLS and CDR2 is YYNGEE. The CDR3 spans 15 residues. V shed 4 bases, J shed 5 bases, and the junction held 7 bases outside the gene matches.

This chain links TRBV27 with TRBJ1-2; D uncertain. The CDR3 loop spans 17 amino acids. Germline CDR1 and CDR2: MNHEY and SMNVEV (reference sequence). V was clipped by 4 bases and J by 0 bases, with 18 bases between them. The CDR3 region is CASSSMTDPGSNYGYTF. The CDR3 region has the DNA TGTGCCAGCAGTTCGATGACGGACCCGGGGTCTAACTATGGCTACACCTTC.

The V and J genes are TRBV28 and TRBJ2-7; tentative D call: TRBD1 (5 bases). The CDR3 extends over 16 amino acids. Germline CDR1 reads MDHEN; CDR2 reads SYDVKM. The germline V and J ends were trimmed by 2 bases and 7 bases, with 21 bases remaining between them. The CDR3 sequence is CASSLKSGLSLREQYF. The CDR3 nucleotides read TGTGCCAGCAGTTTAAAGTCAGGGTTATCCCTACGAGAGCAGTACTTC.

This chain links TRBV28 with TRBJ2-6; 10 nucleotides agree with TRBD1. There are 17 residues in the CDR3. Losses at the gene ends were 6 bases for V and 0 bases for J; bases not matched to a gene: 5. Germline V gives CDR1 MDHEN, CDR2 SYDVKM. The CDR3 protein is CASRSGTGDSGANVLTF. CDR3 bases: TGTGCCAGCAGATCCGGGACAGGGGACTCTGGGGCCAACGTCCTGACTTTC.

The V and J genes are TRBV28 and TRBJ2-5; 10 bases are shared with TRBD1. The CDR3 is made up of 12 amino acids. J lost 13 bases, V lost 5 bases, and 7 bases had no gene match. In germline, CDR1 is MDHEN, CDR2 SYDVKM. CDR3 protein: CASSPPGQGMYF. The CDR3 region has the DNA TGTGCCAGCAGTCCTCCGGGACAGGGGATGTACTTC.

The CDR3 sequence is CSVEVAGGRTEAFF. CDR3 sequence (DNA): TGCAGCGTTGAAGTGGCAGGGGGCCGCACTGAAGCTTTCTTT. The chain combines TRBV29-1 with TRBJ1-1; 8 bases match TRBD1. Germline V gene data show CDR1 as SQVTM and CDR2 as ANQGSEA. V was pared by 1 base and J by 4 bases, with 5 bases of the junction left unmatched. The CDR3 covers 14 residues.

This clone was detected once. The CDR3 sequence is CASSLEVQNNSPLHF. The CDR3 DNA sequence: TGTGCCAGCAGCTTAGAGGTGCAGAATAATTCACCCCTCCACTTT. J is TRBJ1-6 and V is TRBV27; no clear D gene. CDR1 is MNHEY and CDR2 is SMNVEV in the germline V gene (reference sequence). The CDR3 is 15 amino acids. Trimming took off 6 bases at V and 5 bases at J, with 14 bases between the two ends.

The rearrangement uses TRBV9 and TRBJ2-1; D is uncertain. Looked up from germline, CDR1 is SGDLS and CDR2 is YYNGEE. Trimming took 4 bases from V and 15 from J, leaving 17 bases between them. The CDR3 spans 12 residues. This CDR3 is CASSSNRLGWFF. The CDR3 nucleotides are TGTGCCAGCAGCTCTAACCGCCTAGGTTGGTTCTTC.

The rearrangement joins TRBV4-3 to TRBJ2-7, with a weak D call TRBD2 (5 bases). V lost 2 bases and J lost 6, with 11 bases in between. CDR3 size: 13 residues. CDR1 LGHNA and CDR2 YSLEER come from the germline V gene. The CDR3 sequence is CASSQRETREQYF. DNA for the CDR3: TGCGCCAGCAGCCAAAGGGAGACTCGCGAGCAGTACTTC.

The V and J genes are TRBV6-4 and TRBJ1-4; TRBD1 agrees at 7 bases. The CDR3 totals 14 residues. Germline V CDR1 and CDR2: MRHNA, SNTAGT. V lost 5 bases, J lost 14 bases, and 14 bases stayed unmatched. The CDR3, as DNA: TGTGCCAGCAGTCCACAGCCCACCGACAGGGCCCTGTTTTTT. Its protein is CASSPQPTDRALFF.

V and J are TRBV9 and TRBJ2-3; 8 bases are a match to TRBD1. Germline V gene data show CDR1 as SGDLS and CDR2 as YYNGEE. The CDR3 is made up of 15 amino acids. V gave up 3 bases and J gave up 5 bases; unmatched junction bases: 8. CDR3 residues: CASSESSGGKDTQYF. In DNA, the CDR3 is TGTGCCAGCAGCGAGAGCTCAGGGGGCAAAGATACGCAGTATTTT.

The chain has TRBV7-2 and TRBJ2-1; D not resolved. Germline CDR1 is SGHTA and CDR2 is FQGNSA. V was pared by 1 base and J by 7 bases, with 8 bases between. This CDR3 region has 13 residues. CDR3 coding DNA: TGTGCCAGCAGCTTAGAACGGTCGAATGAGCAGTTCTTC. Its protein product is CASSLERSNEQFF.

This clone was detected once. CDR3 protein: CASSQETGTGGTNEKLFF. CDR3 sequence (DNA): TGCGCCAGCAGCCAGGAAACCGGGACAGGGGGCACTAATGAAAAACTGTTTTTT. This chain uses TRBV4-3 with TRBJ1-4; 12 bases match TRBD1. The V segment lost 3 bases and the J segment 2 bases; nucleotides outside the gene matches: 7. CDR1 and CDR2 (germline): LGHNA, YSLEER. The CDR3 is 18 residues long.